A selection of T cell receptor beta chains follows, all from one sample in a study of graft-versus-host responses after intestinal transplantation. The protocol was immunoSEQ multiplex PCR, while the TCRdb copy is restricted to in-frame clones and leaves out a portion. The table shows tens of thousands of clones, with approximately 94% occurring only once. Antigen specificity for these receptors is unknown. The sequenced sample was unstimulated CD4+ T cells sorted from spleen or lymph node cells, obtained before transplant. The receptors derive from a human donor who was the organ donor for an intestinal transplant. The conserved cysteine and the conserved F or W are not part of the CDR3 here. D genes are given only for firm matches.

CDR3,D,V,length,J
ARRGTGTYTGELF,TRBD1,TRBV2,13,TRBJ2-2
ASSLTESYEQY,-,TRBV7-2,11,TRBJ2-7
ASSQEGYRMNTEAF,-,TRBV14,14,TRBJ1-1
ASSWGQAIYNEQF,TRBD1,TRBV5-1,13,TRBJ2-1
ASSLAGTQETQY,-,TRBV5-1,12,TRBJ2-5
ASSQESSGGNNEQF,TRBD2,TRBV4-1,14,TRBJ2-1
ASATASYNEQF,-,TRBV2,11,TRBJ2-1
ASNNHRDSLYEQY,TRBD1,TRBV5-1,13,TRBJ2-7
ASSPGTESYEQY,TRBD1,TRBV18,12,TRBJ2-7
ASSLGRSNTEAF,-,TRBV5-5,12,TRBJ1-1
ASSPDINYGYT,-,TRBV18,11,TRBJ1-2
ASSLEGGAWVDEQF,-,TRBV7-6,14,TRBJ2-1
ASRTQPNEKLF,-,TRBV2,11,TRBJ1-4
ASSPWTGRNYGYT,TRBD1,TRBV6-6,13,TRBJ1-2
ASSLAYRGDGNTIY,TRBD1,TRBV7-9,14,TRBJ1-3
ASSLGRGGPTDTQY,TRBD2,TRBV5-7,14,TRBJ2-3
ASSQEQGYNTGELF,TRBD1,TRBV4-3,14,TRBJ2-2
ASSLHRDRGYNEQF,TRBD1,TRBV9,14,TRBJ2-1
ASSVAHRGDVHSPLH,-,TRBV9,15,TRBJ1-6
ASSVAQGLNTEAF,-,TRBV9,13,TRBJ1-1
ASSSRAGWDTQY,-,TRBV27,12,TRBJ2-3
ANSLGDNTEAF,-,TRBV7-9,11,TRBJ1-1
ASSSYRGSENTGELF,TRBD1,TRBV7-9,15,TRBJ2-2
ASSFGKRVSDTQY,-,TRBV13,13,TRBJ2-3
ASSESKGTGIETQY,TRBD1,TRBV10-1,14,TRBJ2-5
ASSKDRAPTEAF,TRBD1,TRBV6-1,12,TRBJ1-1
ASSEFVNTEAF,-,TRBV6-1,11,TRBJ1-1
ASSQGRGKAYEQY,-,TRBV4-2,13,TRBJ2-7
ASSAEVGVSRYEQY,-,TRBV9,14,TRBJ2-7
ASRPPTGETQY,-,TRBV6-6,11,TRBJ2-5
ASSLEGGTEAF,-,TRBV7-9,11,TRBJ1-1
ASSLGGGEQY,TRBD2,TRBV11-3,10,TRBJ2-7
ASSWGRQGRGTDTQY,-,TRBV5-1,15,TRBJ2-3
ASSPIFRGTYEQY,-,TRBV5-5,13,TRBJ2-7
ASSQDDKRGYT,-,TRBV4-2,11,TRBJ1-2
ATSRDRGLGVYLGYT,-,TRBV15,15,TRBJ1-2
ASSSYDRAYGYT,TRBD1,TRBV6-1,12,TRBJ1-2
ASSEPLGQGQY,-,TRBV2,11,TRBJ2-7
ASWTDPNEKLF,-,TRBV28,11,TRBJ1-4
ASTLFAGPLTINEQF,-,TRBV2,15,TRBJ2-1
ASSRRAAGLAGPWNTGELF,TRBD2,TRBV4-2,19,TRBJ2-2
ASSPVGQGANYGYT,TRBD1,TRBV18,14,TRBJ1-2
ASSLGLRLYEQY,-,TRBV5-6,12,-
ASSLGGTYNSPLH,-,TRBV27,13,TRBJ1-6
ASSLKMAGNTNYEQF,-,TRBV5-4,15,TRBJ2-1
ASSSQGYNEQF,-,TRBV6-6,11,TRBJ2-1
ASSKSGGLIYEQY,TRBD2,TRBV7-2,13,TRBJ2-7
ASSLTGGRGNTIY,TRBD1,TRBV28,13,TRBJ1-3
ASSLWQGASEQY,TRBD1,TRBV5-4,12,TRBJ2-7
ASSIRLATDTQY,TRBD2,TRBV7-2,12,TRBJ2-3
ASRGGMADGYT,-,TRBV2,11,TRBJ1-2
AWTSPQGSLRAF,-,TRBV30,12,TRBJ1-1
TSSQGGGTRYYEQY,-,TRBV1,14,TRBJ2-7
ASSLQAAQGMAQY,-,TRBV27,13,TRBJ2-5
ASTGQGQRGYT,TRBD1,TRBV4-1,11,TRBJ1-2
ASSVAGTANTEAF,TRBD1,TRBV9,13,TRBJ1-1
ASSSTGSSSYNEQF,-,TRBV9,14,TRBJ2-1
ASSLGRYSPLH,-,TRBV6-5,11,TRBJ1-6
ASSPTPGNFLNTEAF,-,TRBV5-1,15,TRBJ1-1
ASSYRRMTEAF,-,TRBV28,11,TRBJ1-1